This T cell receptor (beta chain) was obtained from a study of blood T cells in healthy people across ages (dated by TCRdb to between 2015 and 2017). Looking at the study overall: In model experiments, template switching captured roughly one uniquely barcoded TCR beta cDNA molecule for every two T cells. To track age-related changes in TCR beta repertoire diversity, the study relied on deep sequencing normalized with unique cDNA molecular identifiers. Four age groups were formed from the donors: young (average 16 years), middle-aged (around 37), aged (roughly 56) and long-lived (less than 85). To avoid experimental bias, donors of different ages were spread randomly across the sequencing lanes. Two additional independent replicas of 1 million unique cDNA reads from the same blood draw were analyzed for two donors (one aged 18 to 29 and one aged 80 or older).

Study-wide conclusions, independent of this receptor: As age increased, observed TCR beta diversity per million T cells dropped in a roughly linear way, and a significant reduction was already evident by age 40. The long-lived group showed more naive CD4+ T cells, fewer expanded clones and increased TCR diversity than the aged group, suggesting age selection. Total diversity estimates from one million sequenced T cells were considered lower bounds and underestimates. There was a strong correlation between observed TCR beta diversity and the percentage of naive T cells measured by flow cytometry. Since profiling was done on bulk unsorted PBMCs, naive and antigen-experienced compartments could not be conclusively compared. Donor CMV infection status was unknown, potentially confounding age-related changes in expanded clonotypes.

The library was prepared using 5' RACE. Data came from an Illumina HiSeq 2500. A second PCR of about 7 to 12 cycles was run with a J-beta primer mix and a sample-barcoded 5' primer. A unique molecular identifier was introduced onto each TCR beta cDNA molecule by a template-switch 5' adaptor carrying 12 random nucleotides. At least 2.5 million CDR3-containing paired-end reads were obtained from each sample. First-strand cDNA synthesis was performed from all RNA using the Mint cDNA synthesis kit, with priming by a TRBC-specific oligonucleotide. After uracil-DNA glycosylase treatment, a first 18-cycle PCR used universal primers M1SS and BC2_uni_R on all cDNA. For the original study's pipeline: For normalization, 1 million high-quality reads were randomly selected from each sample, with every read carrying a distinct molecular identifier. Instead of being binned into consensus sequences, reads with shared molecular identifiers were discarded. MiTCR, set to a Q25 quality threshold and the strictest error-elimination algorithm, was used for CDR3 identification, clonotype clustering and error correction. A nonparametric unseen species model using Euler transformation provided a lower-bound estimate of total TCR beta diversity. TCRdb trimmed the raw reads at Q25, called clones with MiXCR and kept productive beta chains. Here each entry gathers all rows of one CDR3 protein and keeps the most common genes and DNA. TCRdb, not the original authors, processed these V and J calls. Counted in this sample were fewer than 1,000,000 distinct CDR3 sequences; roughly 44% of them appeared once. The ten largest account for around 18% of the sample.

The CDR3 measures 16 amino acids from cysteine to phenylalanine. The read is trimmed to its CDR3 DNA, 48 bases read in frame from base 1. V loses 4 bases at its end and J loses 4 bases; junction bases beyond the gene matches: 11. Sequences SGDLS (CDR1) and YYNGEE (CDR2) are obtained from the germline V gene. Donors were about 36 systemically healthy Caucasian individuals from Russia aged 6 to 90 years. About 9.1 milliliters of peripheral blood were collected from each donor into EDTA-treated Vacutainer tubes. Ficoll-Paque density-gradient centrifugation was used to isolate PBMCs, with at least 7 million per sample. Trizol reagent was used to extract total RNA from PBMCs, with at least 5.5 micrograms per sample. For every donor, an aliquot of PBMCs went through flow cytometry to measure the percentages of naive CD45RAhigh/CD27high T cells. Concerning this clonotype itself: What this receptor recognizes is not known. Base qualities are not provided; no much larger clone lies one nucleotide away.

Material for sequencing was blood. The sequence came from a man in his 60s in good health. The V and J segments used are TRBV9 and TRBJ2-1; 7 of the junction bases match TRBD2. The CDR3 region: CASSLHGASGYNEQFF. Here is the DNA: TGTGCCAGCAGCCTCCACGGGGCTAGCGGATACAATGAGCAGTTCTTC.